This T cell receptor beta chain was found in a study of graft-versus-host responses after intestinal transplantation (dated by TCRdb to the early 2020s). Broadly, across the study: Recipients received multivisceral, liver-intestinal, or isolated intestinal transplants. Rather than going through the commercial service, samples from three later patients were sequenced in-house on an Illumina MiSeq and processed with MiXCR. Donor T cell macrochimerism was defined as a peak of at least 4% donor T cells among recipient peripheral blood mononuclear cells. Bulk TCR-beta CDR3 sequencing was used to track graft-versus-host and host-versus-graft alloreactive T cell clones in the graft, circulation and bone marrow after intestinal transplantation. Every recipient was given anti-thymocyte globulin induction, then maintenance tacrolimus and steroids for approximately 3 years. Alloreactive clones were identified by sequencing pre-transplant mixed lymphocyte reaction products and comparing them with unstimulated pre-transplant donor and recipient T cells. A cohort of 24 intestinal transplant recipients, including one retransplant, was enrolled, and 3 patients lacking pretransplant specimens were excluded. What the work shows at the level of the full study, not this receptor alone: The relatively low number and heterogeneity of intestinal transplant patients limited the conclusions. Peak levels of circulating GvH clones were associated with declines in HvG clones early after transplant. GvH clones were found in recipient bone marrow, and some of the GvH clones appeared earlier in ileal mucosa or blood, which is consistent with an intestinal mucosal origin. Patients with donor T cell macrochimerism had high GvH to HvG T cell clonal ratios in their allografts.

Spanning cysteine to phenylalanine, the CDR3 consists of 14 amino acids. Of all the DNA, just the CDR3 is kept, 42 bases in frame from base 1. In the germline V gene, CDR1 corresponds to MDHEN and CDR2 to SYDVKM. Trimming removed 6 bases from V and 1 base from J; the gene matches leave 1 base unexplained. The time point label on this specimen signifies: cells obtained before transplantation from donor or recipient. CD3+CD4+ and CD3+CD8+ populations were FACS-sorted from unstimulated pre-transplant donor and recipient cells taken from spleen or lymph nodes. The library came from the immunoSEQ multiplex PCR assay. For most patients, genomic DNA was isolated using the Qiagen DNeasy Blood and Tissue Kit and was shipped frozen to Adaptive Biotechnologies for TCR sequencing. For most patients, genomic DNA was subjected to high-throughput TCR-beta CDR3 sequencing by Adaptive Biotechnologies. Turning to the authors' computational methods: TCR sequencing data for over 15 patients were retrieved from Adaptive's ImmunoSEQ software; a few other patients were processed with MiXCR and VDJtools. To correct CD4 versus CD8 sorting errors, any sequence found in both subsets at a frequency ratio below 5:1 was removed. CDR3 nucleotide sequences shared between donor and recipient were removed because the origin of such sequences could not be assigned. At least 2-fold expansion over unstimulated cells and a minimum CFSE-low frequency of 0.002% (template counts) or 0.001% (read counts) were required for clones to be classified as alloreactive. A clone was considered mappable if detected in the sequenced pre-transplant spleen, lymph node, or MLR CFSE-low populations of the donor or recipient. Cumulative frequency of alloreactive clones was calculated as a percentage of all sequences weighted by copy number. TCRdb took over this immuneACCESS table, retaining in-frame rearrangements with V and J assigned. Such tables are incomplete; in checked studies, under half of the missing clones stem from an unresolved V gene, and the remainder is unexplained. For V, J and clone size, that table is used; D and trimming come from the DNA. In this sample the table shows about 110,000 clones, roughly 92% of which occur a single time. In total, the top ten clones hold about 0.25% of the sample.

As regards this clone: The target of this receptor is not known. The input lacks base qualities; no much larger clone sits a single base away.

The rearranged chain carries TRBV28 and TRBJ1-1, with 11 middle bases fitting TRBD1. Sequenced material: unstimulated CD4+ T cells sorted from spleen or lymph node cells, taken before transplant. The origin of this receptor is a human donor who was the organ donor for an intestinal transplant. The DNA sequence is TGTGCCAGCAGGGGACAGGGGGGGAACACTGAAGCTTTCTTT. Translated, this is CASRGQGGNTEAFF.